This TCR beta chain appears in the sequencing data of a study of spatial heterogeneity in lung cancer. Overall study findings and caveats: Follow-up blood showed ubiquitous expanded tumor TCRs less than blood at resection did.

The CDR3 contains 15 residues. As to this clonotype: As yet, its antigen is unknown.

Time point given: sample taken at primary tumor resection. There were roughly 78 donors, all of them untreated patients with early-stage non-small cell lung cancer. Each TCR cDNA molecule bore a unique molecular identifier. TCRdb re-called the 5' RACE reads through MiXCR, storing one row per CDR3 protein. In the table there are under 25,000 distinct CDR3 sequences, about 7.6% of which are singletons. The sequence came from a male donor with early-stage non-small cell lung cancer. Sequenced here: PBMCs, sampled at surgery. J is TRBJ2-5 and V is TRBV21-1; the DNA was not compared with TRBD2, the D call given in the table. TRBV21-1 is a listed pseudogene. The CDR3 nucleotides read TGTGCCAGCTCTAGCGGAGGACTAGACGGGGAGACCCAGTACTTC. Translated, it gives CASSSGGLDGETQYF.